The TCR beta chain under discussion was sequenced for a study of T-cell reconstitution after alpha-beta-depleted transplantation in children. This clonotype was picked up a small number of times. In germline, CDR1 is SEHNR, CDR2 FQNEAQ (reference sequence). This CDR3 is 13 amino acids long. V gave up 4 bases and J gave up 5 bases, with 8 bases separating them. For TCRbeta, the library was prepared with unique molecular identifiers. TCRdb redid the calling of the PCR reads with MiXCR, one entry per CDR3 protein. In the table there are some 300,000 distinct CDR3 sequences, 10% to 13% of which are singletons.

The J gene is TRBJ2-2, the V gene TRBV7-9, with D unresolved. The sequence derives from a human donor who donated a stem cell graft to a child with acute lymphoblastic leukemia. The sample here was PBMCs from the stem cell graft donor, taken from the stem cell graft. The CDR3 spells CASSSVGTGELFF. The CDR3 DNA follows: TGTGCCAGCAGCTCCGTAGGGACCGGGGAGCTGTTTTTT.